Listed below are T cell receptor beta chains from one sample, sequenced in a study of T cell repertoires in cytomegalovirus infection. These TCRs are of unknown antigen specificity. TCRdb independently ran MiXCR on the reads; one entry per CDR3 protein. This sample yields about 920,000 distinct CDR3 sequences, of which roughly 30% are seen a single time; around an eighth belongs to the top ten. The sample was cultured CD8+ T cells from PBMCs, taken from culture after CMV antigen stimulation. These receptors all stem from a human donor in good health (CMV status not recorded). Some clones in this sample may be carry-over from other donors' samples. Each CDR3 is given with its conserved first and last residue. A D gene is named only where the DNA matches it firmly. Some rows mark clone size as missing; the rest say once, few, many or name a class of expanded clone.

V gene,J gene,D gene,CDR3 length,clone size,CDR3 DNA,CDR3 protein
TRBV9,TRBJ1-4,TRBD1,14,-,TGTGCCAGCAGCGTACAGGGGGCCGGTGAAAAACTGTTTTTT,CASSVQGAGEKLFF
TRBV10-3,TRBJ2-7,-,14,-,TGTGCCATCAGTGGCCAGGCGGAAACCTACGAGCAGTACTTC,CAISGQAETYEQYF
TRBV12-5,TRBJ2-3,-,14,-,TGTGCTAGTGGTTTGGGGCAGCTGACAGATACGCAGTATTTT,CASGLGQLTDTQYF
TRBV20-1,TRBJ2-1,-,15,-,TGCAGTGCTAGATCCCCCCGCGCGGCCTACAATGAGCAGTTCTTC,CSARSPRAAYNEQFF
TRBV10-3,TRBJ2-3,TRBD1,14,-,TGTGCCATCAAGGGACAGGGGGGCACAGATACGCAGTATTTT,CAIKGQGGTDTQYF
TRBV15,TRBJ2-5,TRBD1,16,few,TGTGCCACCACCCAGCGTAGGGACAGGCCCCAAGAGACCCAGTACTTC,CATTQRRDRPQETQYF
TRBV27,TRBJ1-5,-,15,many,TGTGCCAGCAGTCCGGACAGAGCTAGCAATCAGCCCCAGCATTTT,CASSPDRASNQPQHF
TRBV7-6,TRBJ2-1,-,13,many,TGTGCCAGCAGCTCTTCAGGAGTCAATGAGCAGTTCTTC,CASSSSGVNEQFF
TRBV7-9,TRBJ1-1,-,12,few,TGTGCCGAGTCACCGGGGAACACTGAAGCTTTCTTT,CAESPGNTEAFF
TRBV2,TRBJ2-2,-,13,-,TGTGCCAGCACTAACGCGAACACCGGGGAGCTGTTTTTT,CASTNANTGELFF
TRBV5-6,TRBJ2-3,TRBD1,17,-,TGTGCCAGCAGCTTCCCAGGGACAGGGGACAGCACAGATACGCAGTATTTT,CASSFPGTGDSTDTQYF
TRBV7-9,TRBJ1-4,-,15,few,TGTGCCAGCAGCTTAGGCGGCAGATCTAATGAAAAACTGTTTTTT,CASSLGGRSNEKLFF
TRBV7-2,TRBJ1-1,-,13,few,TGTGCCAGCAGCGCCTCCCCAGGGACTGAAGCTTTCTTT,CASSASPGTEAFF
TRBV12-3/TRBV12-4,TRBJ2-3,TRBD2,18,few,TGTGCCACCACGTTCGGACTAGCGGGGGTACTTGGCACAGATACGCAGTATTTT,CATTFGLAGVLGTDTQYF
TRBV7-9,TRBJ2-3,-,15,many,TGTGCCAGCAGCTTAGCCCCGAGGGGCACAGATACGCAGTATTTT,CASSLAPRGTDTQYF
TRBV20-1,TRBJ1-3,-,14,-,TGCAGTGCTAGTGGTCACCTTTTTGGAAACACCATATATTTT,CSASGHLFGNTIYF
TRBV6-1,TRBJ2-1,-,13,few,TGTGCCAGCATTTTGACAGCCTACAATGAGCAGTTCTTC,CASILTAYNEQFF
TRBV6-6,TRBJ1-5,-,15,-,TGTGCCACCAACGGGGATGTGTTGAGCGATCAGCCCCAGCATTTT,CATNGDVLSDQPQHF
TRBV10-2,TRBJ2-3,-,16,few,TGCGCCAGCAGTGAGTCGGTCACGGGAGGCACAGATACGCAGTATTTT,CASSESVTGGTDTQYF
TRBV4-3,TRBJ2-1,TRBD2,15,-,TGCGCCAGCAGCCAAGATAAACTAGCGGGGGGGGGACAGTTCTTC,CASSQDKLAGGGQFF
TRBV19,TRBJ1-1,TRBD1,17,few,TGTGCCAGTAGCCCCGACAGGGGGGGGAACCTGAACACTGAAGCTTTCTTT,CASSPDRGGNLNTEAFF
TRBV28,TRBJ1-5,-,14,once,TGTGCCAACAGTTTAGGACTCGACAATCAGCCCCAGCATTTT,CANSLGLDNQPQHF
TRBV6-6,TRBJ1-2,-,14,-,TGTGCCAGCAGTTACTCGCAACGCTACTATGGCTACACCTTC,CASSYSQRYYGYTF
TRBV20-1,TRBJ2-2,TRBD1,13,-,TGCAGTGCCCAGCAGGGGGCTGGCGGGGAGCTGTTTTTT,CSAQQGAGGELFF
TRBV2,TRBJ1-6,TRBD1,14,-,TGTGCCACCATCTCGGGACAGGGTTTTTCACCCCTCCACTTT,CATISGQGFSPLHF
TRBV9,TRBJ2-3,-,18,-,TGTGCCAGCAGCGTAAGTAGAACGGCGGGAAAGACACAAGATACGCAGTATTTT,CASSVSRTAGKTQDTQYF
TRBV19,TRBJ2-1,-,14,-,TGTGCCAGTAGTGCGCTCGGGGCCTACAATGAGCAGTTCTTC,CASSALGAYNEQFF
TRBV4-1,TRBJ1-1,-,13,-,TGCGCCAGCAGCCAATTCGATAGGACTGAAGCTTTCTTT,CASSQFDRTEAFF
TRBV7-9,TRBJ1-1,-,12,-,TGTGCCAGCAGCTTAGCCCAGACTGAAGCTTTCTTT,CASSLAQTEAFF
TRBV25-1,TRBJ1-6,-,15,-,TGTGCCAGCAGAGGGGAAACCTCCTATAATTCACCCCTCCACTTT,CASRGETSYNSPLHF